This record covers a single TCR beta chain. No antigen is known for it. The record originates from a study of T cell responses to AZD1222 COVID-19 vaccine. Findings and caveats of the study: Baseline testing showed seropositivity in only a handful of AZD1222 recipients.

Profiling relied on immunoSEQ multiplex PCR, and the TCRdb table lists in-frame clones only, not all of them. In the table there are 180,000 or so clones, 94% of which are singletons. The CDR3 runs 14 residues. Looked up from germline, CDR1 is SEHNR and CDR2 is FQNEAQ (reference sequence). The V end lost 4 bases, the J end lost 10 bases, and 14 bases lay between the germline ends. V is TRBV7-9 and J is TRBJ1-6, with D unclear. Sequencing used peripheral blood, obtained on day 0 of AZD1222 vaccination. The sequence was obtained from an adult in good health. The CDR3 region is CASSSMDSESPLHF. The CDR3 DNA is TGTGCCAGCAGCTCTATGGACTCGGAGTCACCCCTCCACTTT.